This entry describes one TCR beta chain. The repertoire was sequenced with immunoSEQ multiplex PCR; TCRdb's copy has only in-frame clones and lacks some. The table records 20,000 to 30,000 clones, 85% to 90% of them present only once. The data were obtained in a study of preoperative IRX-2 immunotherapy in early breast cancer. Trimming took off 5 bases at V and 8 bases at J, with 18 bases between the two ends. In germline, CDR1 is LNHDA, CDR2 SQIVND (reference sequence). The CDR3 length is 14 residues. Treatment: preoperative locoregional IRX-2 cytokine immunotherapy. Preoperative locoregional IRX-2 cytokine immunotherapy was tested in the phase Ib source study.

Sequenced here: tumor tissue, sampled after IRX-2 immunotherapy. V and J are TRBV19 and TRBJ1-1, with D tentatively TRBD1 (6 bases). This clonotype was obtained from a human donor with breast cancer. The CDR3 loop reads CASSLWATDREAFF. The DNA of the CDR3 is TGTGCCAGTAGTCTTTGGGCTACGGACAGAGAAGCTTTCTTT. The full variable domain, its missing parts supplied by reference TRBV19 and TRBJ1-1, is DGGITQSPKYLFRKEGQNVTLSCEQNLNHDAMYWYRQDPGQGLRLIYYSQIVNDFQKGDIAEGYSVSREKKESFPLTVTSAQKNPTAFYLCASSLWATDREAFFGQGTRLTVV.